The rows below give T cell receptor beta chains drawn from one sample of a study of human T cells and chemical hapten exposure. MiXCR, run by TCRdb on the RACE reads, gives a single entry per CDR3 protein. The sample has about 120,000 distinct CDR3 sequences, around 10% seen once. Sample: whole blood, taken in connection with sensitization to the hapten diphenylcyclopropenone (DPC). Receptors were obtained from a woman aged 45-59 years with alopecia areata. Some clones in this sample may be carry-over from other donors' samples. CDR3s include the opening cysteine and the closing phenylalanine or tryptophan. Fields, in order: clone size, D gene, J gene, V gene, CDR3 protein. A D gene is named only where the DNA matches it firmly. Clone sizes are given selectively: once, few, many, or a class where the clone is expanded.

>NA|NA|TRBJ1-2|TRBV6-5
CASTHSSGKSPYGYTF
>NA|NA|TRBJ1-5|TRBV12-3/TRBV12-4
CASKAQGQPQHF
>NA|NA|TRBJ1-3|TRBV5-5
CASSISTLAGNTIYF
>NA|NA|TRBJ1-4|TRBV10-2
CASRETGRDEKLFF
>many|NA|TRBJ2-5|TRBV2
CASSEEETQYF
>many|NA|TRBJ1-3|TRBV28
CASSLPGHTIYF
>few|NA|TRBJ1-1|TRBV28
CAGISAENTEAFF
>many|NA|TRBJ2-2|TRBV7-2
CASSLILGNTGELFF
>NA|TRBD2|TRBJ2-3|TRBV7-2
CASSLGTSGGSNTQYF
>many|NA|TRBJ1-4|TRBV7-2
CASSFANEKLFF
>few|NA|TRBJ2-5|TRBV28
CASSFLASLYQETQYF
>NA|NA|TRBJ2-1|TRBV4-1
CASSQDLIGVFYNEQFF
>NA|TRBD1|TRBJ1-2|TRBV5-5
CASSPIWTGVVDYGYTF
>few|TRBD1|TRBJ2-6|TRBV9
CASSPARGNGANVLTF
>NA|NA|TRBJ1-3|TRBV20-1
CSASLGNTIYF
>many|NA|TRBJ1-1|TRBV7-9
CASSLFDTPNTEAFF
>few|TRBD2|TRBJ2-3|TRBV10-3
CAISDREGSTDTQYF
>many|NA|TRBJ1-5|TRBV20-1
CSARGLTSNQPQHF
>many|NA|TRBJ2-7|TRBV20-1
CSARSQEIYYEQYF
>NA|NA|TRBJ2-2|TRBV28
CASSFATGLAGELFF
>many|NA|TRBJ1-1|TRBV6-5
CASNLDTLNTEAFF
>NA|NA|TRBJ2-3|TRBV20-1
CSARDVGLRQQYF
>few|TRBD2|TRBJ2-3|TRBV18
CASSPTSGVQDTQYF
>many|NA|TRBJ2-3|TRBV7-2
CASSGQQTSTQYF
>NA|NA|TRBJ2-2|TRBV11-1
CASSLAAVTGELFF
>many|TRBD1|TRBJ2-1|TRBV5-1
CASSLQSGTGKEDEQFF
>few|TRBD2|TRBJ2-1|TRBV2
CASSVSTGLAVNEQFF
>many|NA|TRBJ1-2|TRBV7-9
CASSFHTMAHGYTF
>NA|TRBD2|TRBJ2-2|TRBV4-2
CASSQSGTNTGELFF
>NA|TRBD2|TRBJ2-3|TRBV7-2
CASSLSGGPDTQYF
>few|NA|TRBJ2-3|TRBV7-6
CASSLLAYPSDTQYF
>few|NA|TRBJ2-7|TRBV27
CASSLGGPSYEQYF
>many|NA|TRBJ2-4|TRBV5-8
CASIRTEKGQNIQYF
>few|TRBD1|TRBJ2-7|TRBV3-1
CASSRTQGSEQYF
>NA|NA|TRBJ1-1|TRBV28
CGTGLRNTEAFF
>few|NA|TRBJ2-7|TRBV18
CASSTGSYEQYF
>many|TRBD1|TRBJ1-6|TRBV6-5
CASRGDRDNSPLHF